These 22 T cell receptor beta chains were all obtained from the same sample, sequenced in a study of CD8 T cells in ankylosing spondylitis (dated by TCRdb to 2017 to 2019). Receptor libraries were prepared by 5' RACE. Sequencing was performed on an Illumina HiSeq 2500. TCRdb redid the processing of the public reads, applying fastp at Q25 and MiXCR, and retained in-frame beta chains. Every entry covers one CDR3 protein and lists the most common genes and DNA from its rows. This sample comprises roughly 230,000 distinct CDR3 sequences, 15% to 20% of them detected only once. The top ten hold 25% to 40% of the sample. Sequenced: blood, either unsorted or a sorted T cell fraction (not recorded which). All receptors derive from a male donor with ankylosing spondylitis or in good health (not recorded which).

The DNA of the CDR3 is TGTGCCAGCACCGTCGTCAAGGGAAACATTCAGTACTTC. Protein sequence: CASTVVKGNIQYF. V gene TRBV28 combines with J gene TRBJ2-4, with D unclear. The CDR3 has 13 residues. Germline V gene sequence: CDR1 MDHEN, CDR2 SYDVKM. Trimming shortened V by 7 bases and J by 6 bases, and 13 bases separated the two germline ends. Based on the CDR3 plus reference TRBV28 and TRBJ2-4, the full variable domain is DVKVTQSSRYLVKRTGEKVFLECVQDMDHENMFWYRQDPGLGLRLIYFSYDVKMKEKGDIPEGYSVSREKKERFSLILESASTNQTSMYLCASTVVKGNIQYFGAGTRLSVL.

The V and J genes are TRBV10-3 and TRBJ2-5; D is perhaps TRBD1 or TRBD2 (5 bases each). Germline CDR1 is ENHRY and CDR2 is SYGVKD. The CDR3 totals 12 residues. Trimming stripped 3 bases from V and 4 bases from J, with 6 bases between. The CDR3: CAISDGGETQYF. The CDR3 DNA sequence: TGTGCCATCAGTGATGGGGGAGAGACCCAGTACTTC.

The J gene is TRBJ2-1, the V gene TRBV27; D is ambiguous. V shed 2 bases and J shed 3 bases, with 11 bases lying between them. Germline V gene sequence: CDR1 MNHEY, CDR2 SMNVEV (reference sequence). CDR3 size: 15 residues. The CDR3 reads CASSLIAADYNEQFF. The CDR3 coding sequence is TGTGCCAGCAGTTTAATTGCGGCGGACTACAATGAGCAGTTCTTC.

This chain connects TRBV5-1 to TRBJ2-7, with 12 bases aligning to TRBD2. Germline-derived CDR1 and CDR2 are SGHRS and YFSETQ. V shed 0 bases and J 3 bases; nucleotides not matched to a gene: 10. The CDR3 runs to 18 residues. The CDR3 loop is CASSLVPSGRALGYEQYF. In DNA, the CDR3 is TGCGCCAGCAGCTTGGTGCCTAGCGGGAGGGCCTTGGGCTACGAGCAGTACTTC.

The V gene is TRBV19, the J gene TRBJ2-2; no firm D call. The V gene lost 1 base and the J gene lost 6 bases, with 6 bases spanning the gap. Germline V CDR1 and CDR2: LNHDA, SQIVND (reference sequence). There are 13 residues in the CDR3. CDR3 sequence (DNA): TGTGCCAGTAGTATAGGACTCGCCGGGGAGCTGTTTTTT. This sequence encodes CASSIGLAGELFF.

This clonotype turned up a few times. The chain has TRBV27 and TRBJ2-5, with a weak D call TRBD1 (5 bases). The CDR3 is made up of 14 amino acids. The germline V and J ends were trimmed by 2 bases and 1 base, with 8 bases remaining between them. CDR1 MNHEY and CDR2 SMNVEV come from the germline V gene (reference sequence). The CDR3 sequence is CASSLGQAQETQYF. The CDR3 DNA follows: TGTGCCAGCAGTTTAGGACAAGCCCAAGAGACCCAGTACTTC.

This rearrangement joins TRBV11-2 to TRBJ2-1, with unresolved D. The CDR3 contains 14 residues. The germline V and J ends were trimmed by 3 bases and 9 bases, with 15 bases remaining between them. Germline loops: CDR1 SGHAT, CDR2 FQNNGV. CDR3 sequence (DNA): TGTGCCAGCAGCTTCCGGACGTCCTCGAGTGAGCAGTTCTTC. It encodes CASSFRTSSSEQFF.

This clonotype was counted only a few times. The chain uses TRBV9 and TRBJ2-1, with D hard to call. CDR1 and CDR2 from the germline V gene are SGDLS and YYNGEE. The CDR3 is 13 residues long. Trimming left V 3 bases short and J 7 bases short, with 11 bases between. CDR3 DNA sequence: TGTGCCAGCAGCGGGGAACTACGGAATGAGCAGTTCTTC. It is translated as CASSGELRNEQFF.

Points on this clonotype: Its ends do not fully match the called genes, so a read error is possible. This rearrangement joins TRBV7-7 to TRBJ2-7, with D tentatively TRBD2 (6 bases). The CDR3 has 14 residues. CDR1 is SSHAT, CDR2 FNYEAQ, per germline (reference sequence). CDR3 sequence: CASSAGTASYEQYF. CDR3 sequence (DNA): TGTGCTAGCAGCGCCGGGACTGCATCCTACGAGCAGTACTTC.

This clonotype was found a few times. This chain uses TRBV12-3 or TRBV12-4 with TRBJ2-7, with D possibly matching TRBD1 (6 bases). The CDR3 has 13 amino acids. The V end lost 5 bases, the J end lost 4 bases, and 12 bases lay between the germline ends. The CDR3 DNA reads as TGTGCCAGCAGTATTGGACAGTTATACGAGCAGTACTTC. Its protein is CASSIGQLYEQYF.

This rearrangement joins TRBV12-3 or TRBV12-4 to TRBJ2-7, with D perhaps matching TRBD1 (6 bases). This CDR3 contains 15 residues. V dropped 3 bases and J dropped 4 bases, with 16 bases sitting between them. The CDR3: CASSFGGPPGYEQYF. The CDR3 coding sequence is TGTGCCAGCAGTTTTGGGGGCCCTCCGGGGTACGAGCAGTACTTC.

This clonotype came up a few times. The chain links TRBV29-1 to TRBJ2-2, with D perhaps matching TRBD2 (6 bases). The length of the CDR3 is 15 residues. Trimming took off 7 bases at V and 3 bases at J, with 18 bases between the two ends. CDR1 and CDR2 from the germline V gene are SQVTM and ANQGSEA. Here the CDR3 DNA reads TGCAGCGCAGCCGGGACTGGTCGTGACACCGGGGAGCTGTTTTTT. This gives the protein CSAAGTGRDTGELFF.

The chain couples TRBV20-1 to TRBJ2-1; 8 bases fit TRBD2. After removal of 3 bases from V and 4 bases from J, the junction contained 8 bases not matched to a gene. Germline CDR1 and CDR2: DFQATT and SNEGSKA (reference sequence). The CDR3 has 15 residues. The CDR3 DNA sequence: TGCAGTGCTAGCCCCTCAGCGGGAGAGTACAATGAGCAGTTCTTC. It encodes CSASPSAGEYNEQFF.

The genes are TRBV12-3 or TRBV12-4 and TRBJ2-1; D possibly corresponds to TRBD1 (5 bases). V was trimmed by 6 bases and J by 4 bases, leaving 13 bases between them. The CDR3 runs to 14 residues. Here the CDR3 DNA reads TGTGCCAGCAGCGACAGCTTAGGGTACAATGAGCAGTTCTTC. Amino acids: CASSDSLGYNEQFF.

The V call is TRBV10-3, the J call TRBJ2-7; 11 bases agree with TRBD2. The ends lost 3 bases at V and 4 bases at J; junction bases unmatched: 8. The germline gives CDR1 ENHRY, CDR2 SYGVKD. The CDR3 has 16 residues. DNA for the CDR3: TGTGCCATCAGTGACGACGTAGGGACTAGCGGTTACGAGCAGTACTTC. It codes for CAISDDVGTSGYEQYF.

This clonotype turned up a few times. V gene TRBV9 combines with J gene TRBJ2-5; D is perhaps TRBD1 (6 bases). Germline V gene sequence: CDR1 SGDLS, CDR2 YYNGEE. This CDR3 region has 17 residues. V gave up 4 bases and J gave up 4 bases, with 23 bases separating them. The CDR3 DNA sequence: TGTGCCAGCAGCCCTGGCTGGGGGCTGGTGCTTGCAGAGACCCAGTACTTC. Protein sequence: CASSPGWGLVLAETQYF.

This rearrangement joins TRBV29-1 to TRBJ2-7; D is undetermined. Trimming stripped 6 bases from V and 4 bases from J, with 13 bases between. This CDR3 comprises 12 residues. Germline loops: CDR1 SQVTM, CDR2 ANQGSEA. CDR3 region: CSVAQLGYEQYF. CDR3 nucleotides: TGCAGCGTAGCCCAACTGGGGTACGAGCAGTACTTC.

V usage is TRBV12-3 or TRBV12-4 and J usage is TRBJ2-5; 13 positions agree with TRBD2. This CDR3 has 15 residues. V shed 5 bases, J shed 4 bases, and the junction held 4 bases outside the gene matches. DNA for the CDR3: TGTGCCAGCAGTAGAACTAGCGGGAGGGTAGAGACCCAGTACTTC. This sequence encodes CASSRTSGRVETQYF.

This clonotype was counted many times. The chain recombines TRBV10-3 with TRBJ1-2; D is undetermined. The CDR3 length is 13 residues. CDR1 is ENHRY and CDR2 is SYGVKD in the germline V gene. The V and J ends lost 4 bases and 6 bases respectively, with 12 bases between them. This CDR3 reads CAISADVGDGYTF. In DNA, the CDR3 is TGTGCCATCAGTGCAGACGTGGGAGATGGCTACACCTTC.

The CDR3 reads CASSMGRTQYF. The CDR3 DNA is TGTGCCAGCAGCATGGGGAGGACCCAGTACTTC. The chain uses TRBV21-1 and TRBJ2-7; no check of the table's D call, TRBD2, against the DNA was made. The J call could be wrong; TRBJ2-5 is a better fit for the DNA end. TRBV21-1 is a pseudogene. The CDR3 contains 11 residues.

CDR3 sequence (DNA): TGTGCCAGCAGCCAATTGCCCCCCGGGGGGCAGGGACATTACGAGCAGTACTTC. It is translated as CASSQLPPGGQGHYEQYF. This chain joins TRBV4-2 and TRBJ2-7; maybe TRBD2 (7 bases). V was pared by 2 bases and J by 4 bases, with 24 bases between. CDR1 is LGHNA and CDR2 is YNFKEQ in the germline V gene. The CDR3 is 18 residues long.

Only a few counts were recorded for this clonotype. V and J are TRBV20-1 and TRBJ1-1, with a possible D match to TRBD1 (6 bases). V was trimmed by 5 bases and J by 2 bases, leaving 12 bases between them. The CDR3 totals 13 residues. Germline V gives CDR1 DFQATT, CDR2 SNEGSKA (reference sequence). As DNA, the CDR3 is TGCAGTGCTGAAGGGGGTTCCAACACTGAAGCTTTCTTT. Translation: CSAEGGSNTEAFF.